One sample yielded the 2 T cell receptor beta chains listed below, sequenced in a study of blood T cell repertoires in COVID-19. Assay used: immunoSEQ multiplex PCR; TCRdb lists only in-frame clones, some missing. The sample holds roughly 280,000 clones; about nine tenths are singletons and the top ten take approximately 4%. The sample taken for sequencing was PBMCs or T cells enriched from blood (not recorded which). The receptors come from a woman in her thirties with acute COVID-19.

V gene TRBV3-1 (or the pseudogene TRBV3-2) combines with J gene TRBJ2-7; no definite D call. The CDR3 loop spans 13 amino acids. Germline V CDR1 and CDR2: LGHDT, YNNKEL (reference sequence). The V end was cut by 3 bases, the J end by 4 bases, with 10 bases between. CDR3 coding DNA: TGTGCCAGCAGCCATTTTCAGGCTTACGAGCAGTACTTC. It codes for CASSHFQAYEQYF.

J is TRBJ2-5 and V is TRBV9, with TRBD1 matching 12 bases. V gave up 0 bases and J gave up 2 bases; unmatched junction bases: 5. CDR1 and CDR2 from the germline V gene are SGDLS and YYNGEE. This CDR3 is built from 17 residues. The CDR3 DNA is TGTGCCAGCAGCGTAGATGGGACAGGGGGCCTACAAGAGACCCAGTACTTC. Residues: CASSVDGTGGLQETQYF.